Listed below are T cell receptor beta chains from one sample, sequenced in a study of T cells in localized non-small cell lung cancer. Sequenced by immunoSEQ multiplex PCR; TCRdb stores in-frame clones only, minus some. The data hold 30,000 or so clones, with about 90% observed a single time. Specimen: peripheral blood, collected before any cancer treatment. These receptors were taken from a female donor of 60 years or more with stage I lung adenocarcinoma. Both conserved end residues are part of each CDR3. Fields, in order: D gene, V gene, CDR3 protein. The D gene is left open where the match is weak.

- | TRBV19 | CASSISKGSQPQHF
- | TRBV10-3 | CAIWSGSDTEAFF
- | TRBV4-1 | CASSQVPRRTNYGYTF
TRBD2 | TRBV5-1 | CASRRVGSGGDNEQFF
TRBD1 | TRBV6-5 | CASSPEEGAVREAFF
- | TRBV30 | CAWSVLQGSGEAFF
TRBD1 | TRBV6-5 | CASSSSGTGRYEQYF
- | TRBV6-1 | CASNRDTNTGELFF
- | TRBV5-1 | CASSLEAGNGGYTF
TRBD2 | TRBV28 | CASSLGGTNPIHCEQYF
TRBD1 | TRBV18 | CASSQDRGHSPLHF
- | TRBV7-3 | CASSADNTGELFF
- | TRBV7-6 | CASSTGTNQPQHF
- | TRBV10-3 | CAINSLTDTEAFF
- | TRBV27 | CASKRVAGGTDTQYF
- | TRBV7-9 | CASSLASGFQVKYGYTF
TRBD1 | TRBV2 | CASSEERTGNQPQHF
- | TRBV10-3 | CAIRDFAETQYF
TRBD1 | TRBV7-9 | CASSVGTGRTDTQYF
- | TRBV19 | CASSTDSLYQPQHF
- | TRBV6-5 | CASSYGVLSNQPQHF
TRBD1 | TRBV7-2 | CASSRTGVGGYTF
- | TRBV10-2 | CASSLDSYGYTF
TRBD1 | TRBV7-2 | CASRHRDRFYNEQFF
- | TRBV7-7 | CASSLATGYEQYF
- | TRBV21-1 | CASSLGGKREYNEQFF
TRBD1 | TRBV5-5 | CASSLRAQGANYGYTF
TRBD1 | TRBV19 | CASIKGTGNINTEAFF
TRBD1 | TRBV2 | CASSQFQGQVTNSPLHF
- | TRBV28 | CASSVGGNTIYF
TRBD2 | TRBV7-7 | CASSLAGGDTQYF
- | TRBV28 | CASNRGGQETQYF
- | TRBV25-1 | CASRQTDWKEDTQYF
TRBD1 | TRBV30 | CAWSVRQGGQPQHF
- | TRBV28 | CTSSLRGGSNQPQHF
TRBD2 | TRBV5-1 | CASSLTERGNTGELFF
TRBD2 | TRBV18 | CASSRLAGDIDTQYF
- | TRBV7-3 | CASSFGPKQEDEQFF
- | TRBV7-2 | CASSPRPEVYLYEQYF
TRBD1 | TRBV7-9 | CASSFLGTGKYNEQFF
- | TRBV30 | CAWKTTANTEAFF
- | TRBV9 | CASSVGGGYYNEQFF
- | TRBV29-1 | CSVDRRAGGEYF
- | TRBV25-1 | CASSPRTNTGELFF
- | TRBV7-2 | CASSPGRQNTEAFF
TRBD2 | TRBV30 | CAWTLVSGASFEQYF
- | TRBV5-6 | CASSKDYGYTF
- | TRBV6-1 | CASSGGGFNSNQPQHF
- | TRBV7-2 | CASRTGGYLGYTF
- | TRBV6-1 | CASSEGAQRSSGNTIYF
TRBD2 | TRBV5-1 | CASSLDGAGGGNIQYF